This TCR beta chain was sequenced for a study of T cells in Graves' hyperthyroidism and ophthalmopathy. Diagnoses used clinical symptoms, serum thyroxine and TRAb, thyroid ultrasound and orbital computed tomography. This clonotype was observed a few times. The conserved phenylalanine or tryptophan is not found at the CDR3 terminus, so this likely reflects a read error. Researchers amplified the TCR beta CDR3 regions from RNA transcripts. The HTBI primer set served for first-round RT-PCR of the TCR CDR3. MiXCR, applied by TCRdb to the multiplex PCR reads, yields one record per CDR3 protein. Here the sample spans about half a million distinct CDR3 sequences, less than 25% being singletons. The source is a man aged 18 to 29 with Graves' hyperthyroidism. Sequenced material: blood.

The CDR3 bases are TGTGCCAGCAGAGGGGGCGCGTACACTGAAGCTTTCCTT. This translates into CASRGGAYTEAFL. The rearrangement joins TRBV6-1 to TRBJ1-1; 7 bases line up with TRBD1. The CDR3 spans 13 residues. The germline V gene encodes CDR1 MNHNS and CDR2 SASEGT. The J segment lost 3 bases and the V segment lost 6 bases, leaving 4 bases of the junction unmatched.